Presented here are 18 T cell receptor beta chains from one specimen sequenced in a study of Ad26.COV2.S vaccination and SARS-CoV-2 variants. Generated by immunoSEQ multiplex PCR, the TCRdb table keeps only in-frame clones and is missing some. Of fewer than 400,000 clones in the sample, 85% are singletons; the top ten hold 2.1%. The sample's treatment: over 15 received Ad26.COV2.S at low or high dose, single or two shots; roughly 5 received placebo; per-sample allocation not given. The investigators took samples on day 63 after the first vaccine or placebo injection. The source material was peripheral blood, sampled in a trial of Ad26.COV2.S vaccine versus placebo. Every receptor here comes from a person between 18 and 59 years old who received the Ad26.COV2.S COVID-19 vaccine or a placebo.

The rearrangement links TRBV19 to TRBJ1-2, with a weak D call TRBD1 (5 bases). Per germline, CDR1 LNHDA and CDR2 SQIVND (reference sequence). Trimming left V 7 bases short and J 5 bases short, with 17 bases between. The CDR3 sequence is 14 residues long. CDR3 region: CASNPSAGRYGYTF. CDR3 DNA sequence: TGTGCCAGTAACCCCTCGGCGGGGCGGTATGGCTACACCTTC.

The chain carries TRBV6-5 and TRBJ2-5, with D tentatively TRBD1 (5 bases). Trimming cost V 2 bases and J 4 bases, with 11 bases left between them. This CDR3 spans 14 amino acids. Germline CDR1 MNHEY, CDR2 SVGAGI. The CDR3 nucleotides are TGTGCCAGCAGTTACACAAGACAGAGAGAGACCCAGTACTTC. Its protein product is CASSYTRQRETQYF.

The gene calls are TRBV10-3 and TRBJ2-7, with a possible D match to TRBD1 (6 bases). Germline V gene data show CDR1 as ENHRY and CDR2 as SYGVKD. The CDR3 is 12 amino acids. Trimming took off 5 bases at V and 1 base at J, with 6 bases between the two ends. CDR3 DNA: TGTGCCATCAGTCAGGGGTCCTACGAGCAGTACTTC. Translation gives CAISQGSYEQYF.

The chain recombines TRBV10-3 with TRBJ1-2; D not resolved. Germline CDR1 reads ENHRY; CDR2 reads SYGVKD. The CDR3 consists of 13 residues. Between the trimmed V and J ends, which lost 2 bases and 7 bases, there was a span of 11 bases. The CDR3, as DNA: TGTGCCATCAGTGAGCCGACGCGGTTTGGCTACACCTTC. Amino acids: CAISEPTRFGYTF.

The chain is built from TRBV9 and TRBJ2-3; a possible D gene is TRBD2 (6 bases). CDR1 is SGDLS and CDR2 is YYNGEE in the germline V gene. This CDR3 is built from 14 residues. V shed 2 bases and J shed 5 bases, with 12 bases lying between them. CDR3 sequence: CASSVWGLEDTQYF. The CDR3 DNA follows: TGTGCCAGCAGCGTGTGGGGACTTGAAGATACGCAGTATTTT.

This clone was counted a single time. The rearrangement links TRBV7-2 to TRBJ1-2, with a possible D match to TRBD1 (5 bases). In germline, CDR1 is SGHTA, CDR2 FQGNSA. The CDR3 totals 15 residues. The V end was cut by 3 bases, the J end by 5 bases, with 16 bases between. CDR3 amino acids: CASSFDSSGDYGYTF. CDR3 DNA: TGTGCCAGCAGCTTTGACAGTTCCGGGGATTATGGCTACACCTTC. Together with reference TRBV7-2 and TRBJ1-2, the CDR3 gives the full variable domain: GAGVSQSPSNKVTEKGKDVELRCDPISGHTALYWYRQSLGQGLEFLIYFQGNSAPDKSGLPSDRFSAERTGGSVSTLTIQRTQQEDSAVYLCASSFDSSGDYGYTFGSGTRLTVV.

This rearrangement joins TRBV28 to TRBJ1-1; D might be TRBD1 (6 bases). CDR1 and CDR2 from the germline V gene are MDHEN and SYDVKM. V lost 7 bases and J 1 base, leaving 19 bases between the germline ends. The CDR3 totals 16 residues. The CDR3 is CASTPWAGHGNTEAFF. The DNA of the CDR3 is TGTGCCAGCACCCCCTGGGCGGGACACGGGAACACTGAAGCTTTCTTT. Together with reference TRBV28 and TRBJ1-1, the CDR3 gives the full variable domain: DVKVTQSSRYLVKRTGEKVFLECVQDMDHENMFWYRQDPGLGLRLIYFSYDVKMKEKGDIPEGYSVSREKKERFSLILESASTNQTSMYLCASTPWAGHGNTEAFFGQGTRLTVV.

The gene calls are TRBV5-6 and TRBJ2-2; 7 bases agree with TRBD1. The CDR3 sequence is 16 residues long. Germline assignment: CDR1 SGHDT and CDR2 YYEEEE. V lost 0 bases to trimming and J lost 8 bases; unmatched junction nucleotides: 10. CDR3 DNA sequence: TGTGCCAGCAGCTTGGTATGGGGGACAGAAGGTGGGGAGCTGTTTTTT. It translates to CASSLVWGTEGGELFF.

This chain links TRBV4-2 with TRBJ2-3, with no clear D. Trimming stripped 0 bases from V and 6 bases from J, with 4 bases between. Per germline, CDR1 LGHNA and CDR2 YNFKEQ. CDR3 length equals 12 residues. CDR3 in DNA: TGTGCCAGCAGCCAAGACGGGGATACGCAGTATTTT. It yields the protein CASSQDGDTQYF.

The rearrangement links TRBV12-5 to TRBJ2-2, with a tentative D call TRBD2 (5 bases). Per germline, CDR1 LGHNT and CDR2 FRNRAP. Trimming removed 6 bases at V and 4 bases at J, with 9 bases between. The CDR3 sequence is 13 residues long. CDR3 nucleotides: TGTGCTAGTGGGCTCGGGGTCACCGGGGAGCTGTTTTTT. Encoded protein: CASGLGVTGELFF.

Written as DNA, the CDR3 is TGTGCCAGCGGGAACAGGCTCTATGGCTACACCTTC. It is translated as CASGNRLYGYTF. V gene TRBV6-5 combines with J gene TRBJ1-2; weak D call: TRBD1 (5 bases). Trimming removed 8 bases at V and 4 bases at J, with 11 bases between. The CDR3 spans 12 residues. Germline values: CDR1 MNHEY, CDR2 SVGAGI.

CDR3 DNA: TGTGCCAGCAGCTTAGCGGGGAACCCGTACAATGAGCAGTTCTTC. Translating gives CASSLAGNPYNEQFF. The rearrangement joins TRBV11-3 to TRBJ2-1, with TRBD2 as a possible D gene (5 bases). The V end was cut by 1 base, the J end by 4 bases, with 11 bases between. In germline, CDR1 is SGHNT, CDR2 YENEEA. The CDR3 is made up of 15 amino acids. The full variable domain, with the rest looked up from reference TRBV11-3 and TRBJ2-1, is EAGVVQSPRYKIIEKKQPVAFWCNPISGHNTLYWYLQNLGQGPELLIRYENEEAVDDSQLPKDRFSAERLKGVDSTLKIQPAELGDSAVYLCASSLAGNPYNEQFFGPGTRLTVL.

This sequence joins TRBV15 and TRBJ1-5; TRBD1 is a possible D gene (5 bases). V was clipped by 0 bases and J by 14 bases, with 20 bases between them. The germline gives CDR1 LNHNV, CDR2 YYDKDF (reference sequence). The CDR3 totals 15 residues. The CDR3 protein is CATSRDLLSGRVEHF. Written as DNA, the CDR3 is TGTGCCACCAGCAGAGATCTTTTGTCGGGGCGGGTAGAGCATTTT. Filled out from reference TRBV15 and TRBJ1-5, the complete variable domain reads DAMVIQNPRYQVTQFGKPVTLSCSQTLNHNVMYWYQQKSSQAPKLLFHYYDKDFNNEADTPDNFQSRRPNTSFCFLDIRSPGLGDTAMYLCATSRDLLSGRVEHFGDGTRLSIL.

The V gene is TRBV7-2, the J gene TRBJ2-1, with D perhaps TRBD1 (6 bases). Germline V CDR1 and CDR2: SGHTA, FQGNSA. V lost 1 base, J lost 3 bases, and 16 bases lay in between. The length of the CDR3 is 17 residues. The CDR3 spells CASSLGEWGLNYNEQFF. CDR3 in DNA: TGTGCCAGCAGCTTAGGGGAGTGGGGGCTAAACTACAATGAGCAGTTCTTC.

This clone was counted once. The V gene is TRBV4-1, the J gene TRBJ2-1, with TRBD1 as a possible D gene (7 bases). The length of the CDR3 is 14 residues. From germline, CDR1 is MGHRA and CDR2 YSYEKL. The V gene lost 2 bases and the J gene lost 6 bases, with 11 bases spanning the gap. CDR3 residues: CASSQWQGGNEQFF. CDR3 nucleotides: TGCGCCAGCAGCCAATGGCAGGGGGGCAATGAGCAGTTCTTC.

The rearrangement joins TRBV10-3 to TRBJ2-3, with 12 bases aligning to TRBD2. The CDR3 has 14 residues. Germline V CDR1 and CDR2: ENHRY, SYGVKD. CDR3 sequence: CATASGGAADTQYF. The DNA of the CDR3 is TGTGCTACGGCTAGCGGGGGGGCCGCAGATACGCAGTATTTT.

The chain couples TRBV28 to TRBJ1-4, with D tentatively TRBD1 (6 bases). The CDR3 runs to 16 residues. CDR1 and CDR2 (germline): MDHEN, SYDVKM. V lost 7 bases and J lost 8, with 23 bases in between. In DNA, the CDR3 is TGTGCCAGCAAGAACAGAGGGGGGTCTTTGTACGAAAAACTGTTTTTT. Translation gives CASKNRGGSLYEKLFF. The full variable domain, rest sourced from reference TRBV28 and TRBJ1-4, is DVKVTQSSRYLVKRTGEKVFLECVQDMDHENMFWYRQDPGLGLRLIYFSYDVKMKEKGDIPEGYSVSREKKERFSLILESASTNQTSMYLCASKNRGGSLYEKLFFGSGTQLSVL.

This CDR3 is CASSNGTSGGNGENEQFF. The CDR3 DNA reads as TGTGCCAGCAGTAATGGGACTAGCGGGGGGAACGGCGAAAATGAGCAGTTCTTC. The chain links TRBV5-4 to TRBJ2-1, with TRBD2 identical over 15 bases. The length of the CDR3 is 18 residues. CDR1 is SGHNT and CDR2 is YYREEE in the germline V gene (reference sequence). V shed 5 bases, J shed 7 bases, and the junction held 13 bases outside the gene matches.